These 29 T cell receptor beta chains were sequenced from one sample in a study of beta chain features in type 1 diabetes. The authors reverse transcribed all of the isolated RNA, so sequencing captured expressed TCRB transcripts. Profiled with immunoSEQ multiplex PCR; TCRdb holds only in-frame clones, not every one. The data show 300,000 to 400,000 clones, roughly 8% seen once. The sequenced material came from central memory CD4+ T cells from blood. Receptor source: a woman aged 18-29 years in good health.

This clone occurred a few times. The CDR3 DNA is TGCAGCGTTGACAACCGGGGGGGTGTAGAGACCCAGTACTTC. This translates into CSVDNRGGVETQYF. This chain links TRBV29-1 with TRBJ2-5; TRBD2 aligns across 8 bases. Losses at the gene ends were 3 bases for V and 4 bases for J; bases not matched to a gene: 7. Germline lookup yields CDR1 SQVTM and CDR2 ANQGSEA. The CDR3 sequence is 14 residues long.

This clone came up a few times. The chain joins TRBV25-1 to TRBJ1-1; no definite D call. Germline V lookup: CDR1 MGHDK, CDR2 SYGVNS. The CDR3 runs 13 residues. V was trimmed by 3 bases and J by 5 bases, leaving 10 bases between them. CDR3 in amino acids: CASSDHGVTEAFF. The CDR3 DNA reads as TGTGCCAGCAGTGATCACGGGGTTACTGAAGCTTTCTTT.

This clone has just a few counts. The chain is built from TRBV5-5 and TRBJ2-2; D is perhaps TRBD1 or TRBD2 (6 bases each). The V gene lost 0 bases and the J gene lost 5 bases, with 11 bases spanning the gap. The CDR3 loop spans 15 amino acids. Germline lookup yields CDR1 SGHKS and CDR2 YYEKEE (reference sequence). In DNA, the CDR3 is TGTGCCAGCAGCTTGGGCGGAGGGGGTACCGGGGAGCTGTTTTTT. It codes for CASSLGGGGTGELFF.

This chain joins TRBV27 and TRBJ2-5, with 7 bases lining up with TRBD1. Unmatched junction bases numbered 3, after V lost 6 bases and J lost 2 bases. CDR3 length: 13 amino acids. Germline V gives CDR1 MNHEY, CDR2 SMNVEV (reference sequence). The CDR3 coding sequence is TGTGCCAGCAGACGGACAGGACAAGAGACCCAGTACTTC. Amino acids: CASRRTGQETQYF.

The sample holds a few counts of this clone. The V gene is TRBV5-4, the J gene TRBJ1-2; 7 nucleotides line up with TRBD1. The ends lost 5 bases at V and 1 base at J; junction bases unmatched: 2. The germline CDR1 and CDR2 sequences are SGHNT and YYREEE (reference sequence). The CDR3 sequence is 13 residues long. The CDR3 is CASSRDSNYGYTF. CDR3 bases: TGTGCCAGCAGTAGGGACAGTAACTATGGCTACACCTTC.

This clone was seen a few times. The sample has other DNA sequences that encode this CDR3 too. CDR3 sequence (DNA): TGTGCCAGCAGCGCCCCGGGACTACAAGAGACCCAGTACTTC. Protein product: CASSAPGLQETQYF. The chain carries TRBV9 and TRBJ2-5; 7 bases are a match to TRBD2. This CDR3 comprises 14 residues. V gave up 3 bases and J gave up 2 bases; unmatched junction bases: 4. Germline V gives CDR1 SGDLS, CDR2 YYNGEE.

This clone was observed a handful of times. The chain employs TRBV19 and TRBJ2-7, with TRBD1 matching 7 bases. The junction had 9 bases not matched to a gene; V was cut back by 6 bases and J by 4 bases. The CDR3 totals 14 residues. Germline V gene lookup returns CDR1 LNHDA and CDR2 SQIVND (reference sequence). The CDR3 loop reads CASRDPGQSYEQYF. In nucleotides, the CDR3 is TGTGCCAGTAGGGACCCGGGACAGTCGTACGAGCAGTACTTC.

The gene calls are TRBV29-1 and TRBJ2-5, with 8 bases that match TRBD2. CDR3 length equals 13 residues. The J segment lost 5 bases and the V segment lost 4 bases, leaving 6 bases of the junction unmatched. CDR1 SQVTM and CDR2 ANQGSEA come from the germline V gene. Here the CDR3 reads CSVVGGVRETQYF. The CDR3 region has the DNA TGCAGCGTTGTCGGGGGGGTAAGGGAGACCCAGTACTTC.

The rearrangement uses TRBV7-9 and TRBJ1-2, with 8 bases identical to TRBD1. The CDR3 extends over 15 amino acids. V lost 0 bases to trimming and J lost 6 bases; unmatched junction nucleotides: 6. CDR1 SEHNR and CDR2 FQNEAQ come from the germline V gene (reference sequence). Here the CDR3 DNA reads TGTGCCAGCAGCTTAGCGGAGACAGGGGTAGATGGCTACACCTTC. Translating gives CASSLAETGVDGYTF.

This clone has at least ten counts. V usage is TRBV7-2 and J usage is TRBJ2-3; a weak D match, TRBD2 (5 bases). CDR1 is SGHTA, CDR2 FQGNSA, per germline. The CDR3 totals 15 residues. The germline V and J ends were trimmed by 3 bases and 0 bases, with 10 bases remaining between them. The CDR3 nucleotides read TGTGCCAGCAGCTTTGTGGGCGGGAGCACAGATACGCAGTATTTT. This translates into CASSFVGGSTDTQYF.

The table lists this clone with many counts. The chain joins TRBV6-5 to TRBJ2-3; the D is unclear. Trimming removed 4 bases from V and 7 bases from J, with 9 bases in between. CDR1 and CDR2 from the germline V gene are MNHEY and SVGAGI. The CDR3 runs to 12 residues. In DNA form, the CDR3 reads TGTGCCAGCAGTTCTTCTGGAAATACGCAGTATTTT. This gives the protein CASSSSGNTQYF.

This sequence joins TRBV7-3 and TRBJ2-5, with TRBD2 matching over 7 bases. The CDR3 runs to 14 residues. Looked up from germline, CDR1 is SGHTA and CDR2 is FQGTGA. J was trimmed by 5 bases and V by 2 bases; bases with no gene match: 5. The CDR3 spells CASSLAGVGETQYF. The CDR3 bases are TGTGCCAGCAGCTTAGCGGGGGTGGGCGAGACCCAGTACTTC.

This clone was observed a handful of times. Being one base from a much bigger clone, this may be a read error. V and J are TRBV6-5 and TRBJ2-6, with D uncertain. The germline V and J ends were trimmed by 0 bases and 3 bases, with 0 bases remaining between them. The germline CDR1 and CDR2 sequences are MNHEY and SVGAGI. The CDR3 totals 13 residues. The CDR3 region is CASSYSGANVLTF. The CDR3 nucleotides read TGTGCCAGCAGTTACTCTGGGGCCAACGTCCTGACTTTC.

This chain joins TRBV27 and TRBJ2-5, with a possible D match to TRBD2 (6 bases). The V gene lost 6 bases and the J gene lost 4 bases, with 12 bases spanning the gap. The CDR3 length is 13 residues. CDR1 and CDR2 from the germline V gene are MNHEY and SMNVEV (reference sequence). The chain's CDR3 is CASRQEGPETQYF. CDR3 bases: TGTGCCAGCAGGCAGGAGGGCCCAGAGACCCAGTACTTC.

On this clone: Other nucleotide sequences in the sample specify the same CDR3. The chain carries TRBV11-2 and TRBJ2-5; D call uncertain. The CDR3 is 12 residues long. The germline gives CDR1 SGHAT, CDR2 FQNNGV. V shed 4 bases and J shed 3 bases, with 6 bases lying between them. The DNA of the CDR3 is TGTGCCAGCAGCTCGGGTAAAGAGACCCAGTACTTC. Its protein is CASSSGKETQYF. The full variable domain, with the rest looked up from reference TRBV11-2 and TRBJ2-5, is EAGVAQSPRYKIIEKRQSVAFWCNPISGHATLYWYQQILGQGPKLLIQFQNNGVVDDSQLPKDRFSAERLKGVDSTLKIQPAKLEDSAVYLCASSSGKETQYFGPGTRLLVL.

This clone was picked up many times. The chain couples TRBV15 to TRBJ2-1; 7 nucleotides match TRBD1. Germline V lookup: CDR1 LNHNV, CDR2 YYDKDF (reference sequence). This CDR3 contains 14 residues. With 9 bases clipped from V and 7 bases from J, the junction kept 12 bases outside the gene matches. CDR3 loop: CATRGTAKGNEQFF. The DNA for the CDR3 is TGTGCCACGAGAGGGACAGCTAAGGGGAATGAGCAGTTCTTC.

This clone appeared many times. The CDR3 loop is CASSLGWATEAFF. CDR3 DNA sequence: TGTGCCAGCAGCTTAGGGTGGGCCACTGAAGCTTTCTTT. The chain joins TRBV7-2 to TRBJ1-1; unclear D gene. Deletions cut 1 base from V and 4 bases from J, with 7 bases between. This CDR3 has 13 amino acids. Germline V gives CDR1 SGHTA, CDR2 FQGNSA.

The chain combines TRBV7-2 with TRBJ2-2, with 12 bases lining up with TRBD2. CDR3 length: 15 amino acids. Trimming took 1 base from V and 9 from J; bases not matched to a gene: 3. The germline gives CDR1 SGHTA, CDR2 FQGNSA. The chain's CDR3 is CASSLGLAGARELFF. CDR3 nucleotide sequence: TGTGCCAGCAGCTTAGGACTAGCGGGAGCTAGGGAGCTGTTTTTT.

The CDR3 loop reads CASRRTGAYNTQYF. The CDR3 nucleotides are TGTGCCAGCAGACGGACAGGCGCTTATAATACGCAGTATTTT. This sequence joins TRBV27 and TRBJ2-3; TRBD1 agrees at 7 bases. In germline, CDR1 is MNHEY, CDR2 SMNVEV (reference sequence). After removal of 6 bases from V and 7 bases from J, the junction contained 10 bases not matched to a gene. The CDR3 spans 14 residues.

This clone was seen a few times. The chain combines TRBV28 with TRBJ1-1; D is unclear. V lost 8 bases and J 1 base, leaving 5 bases between the germline ends. Germline CDR1 MDHEN, CDR2 SYDVKM. The CDR3 spans 11 residues. In DNA, the CDR3 is TGTGCCAGCGGCAAGAACACTGAAGCTTTCTTT. Protein product: CASGKNTEAFF.

The chain joins TRBV7-8 to TRBJ2-7, with TRBD2 matching over 8 bases. The CDR3 length is 15 residues. Germline V gene data show CDR1 as SGHVS and CDR2 as FQNEAQ. V lost 5 bases, J lost 5 bases, and 11 bases stayed unmatched. CDR3 nucleotide sequence: TGTGCCAGCAGCCCCCAGAGTAGCGGGGTCCACGAGCAGTACTTC. It codes for CASSPQSSGVHEQYF.

This clone was counted ten times or more. This rearrangement joins TRBV7-8 to TRBJ2-3; D perhaps matches TRBD1 (7 bases). Trimming shortened V by 5 bases and J by 3 bases, and 12 bases separated the two germline ends. Germline V gene sequence: CDR1 SGHVS, CDR2 FQNEAQ. CDR3 size: 14 residues. The DNA for the CDR3 is TGTGCCAGCAGCCAGGGGGGAGTAACAGATACGCAGTATTTT. Translation: CASSQGGVTDTQYF.

The rearrangement joins TRBV9 to TRBJ2-5; 8 bases map to TRBD2. V dropped 3 bases and J dropped 4; count of bases not matched to a gene: 5. CDR1 and CDR2 from the germline V gene are SGDLS and YYNGEE. The CDR3 length is 14 residues. The CDR3 here is CASSGSGSGETQYF. CDR3 nucleotide sequence: TGTGCCAGCAGCGGGAGCGGGAGTGGAGAGACCCAGTACTTC.

Only a few counts were recorded for this clone. The chain joins TRBV5-4 to TRBJ2-5, with D possibly matching TRBD2 (5 bases). In germline, CDR1 is SGHNT, CDR2 YYREEE (reference sequence). The CDR3 contains 13 residues. Trimming removed 1 base from V and 4 bases from J, with 8 bases in between. The CDR3, as DNA: TGTGCCAGCAGCTTGTTCGGGGTAGAGACCCAGTACTTC. This codes for CASSLFGVETQYF.

A few counts support this clone. The genes are TRBV5-1 and TRBJ2-1; D could derive from TRBD1 or TRBD2 (5 bases each). The CDR3 runs 16 residues. The V gene lost 0 bases and the J gene lost 5 bases, with 15 bases spanning the gap. The V gene's germline CDR1 is SGHRS and CDR2 YFSETQ. CDR3 DNA: TGCGCCAGCAGCTTGGGCCTCTACCGGGACCACAATGAGCAGTTCTTC. It yields the protein CASSLGLYRDHNEQFF.

This clone was found a few times. J is TRBJ2-2 and V is TRBV27; D might be TRBD2 (5 bases). The CDR3 runs 15 residues. The V gene lost 3 bases and the J gene lost 4 bases, with 12 bases spanning the gap. Germline V gene data show CDR1 as MNHEY and CDR2 as SMNVEV (reference sequence). This chain's CDR3 is CASSFYDGGTGELFF. The DNA for the CDR3 is TGTGCCAGCAGTTTTTATGACGGAGGCACCGGGGAGCTGTTTTTT.

This rearrangement joins TRBV27 to TRBJ2-5; D is undetermined. The germline V gene encodes CDR1 MNHEY and CDR2 SMNVEV (reference sequence). Trimming stripped 0 bases from V and 5 bases from J, with 7 bases between. This CDR3 has 13 residues. For the CDR3, the DNA is TGTGCCAGCAGTTTATCAGCCTGGGAGACCCAGTACTTC. Amino acid sequence: CASSLSAWETQYF.

There are a few counts of this clone. The rearrangement uses TRBV11-3 and TRBJ2-1; D is possibly TRBD2 (6 bases). This CDR3 spans 13 amino acids. V was trimmed by 6 bases and J by 13 bases, leaving 19 bases between them. CDR1 is SGHNT, CDR2 YENEEA, per germline. In DNA form, the CDR3 reads TGTGCCAGCAGTAGTGGTGGCGGGAAAAAACAGTTCTTC. Encoded protein: CASSSGGGKKQFF.

The rearrangement joins TRBV11-2 to TRBJ2-7; D call uncertain. Germline assignment: CDR1 SGHAT and CDR2 FQNNGV. The germline V and J ends were trimmed by 2 bases and 4 bases, with 3 bases remaining between them. This CDR3 comprises 11 residues. The CDR3 reads CASSLLYEQYF. CDR3 sequence (DNA): TGTGCCAGCAGCTTACTTTACGAGCAGTACTTC.